The rows below give T cell receptor beta chains drawn from one sample of a study of vaccination and CD4 T cells after COVID-19. These receptors have no known antigen. A single record per CDR3 protein comes from TCRdb applying MiXCR to the PCR reads. Among around 11,000 distinct CDR3 sequences listed, over 55% were seen once. The sample consisted of CD4+ T cells from blood, cultured in vitro. These receptor sequences come from a human donor who had recovered from COVID-19. Each CDR3 is given with its conserved first and last residue. The D gene is left open where the match is weak. Only some rows state a clone size, as once, few, many or a class for expanded clones.

v_call,d_call,j_call,clone_size,cdr3_aa,cdr3_nt
TRBV24-1,NA,TRBJ2-3,NA,CATSDASRDTQYF,TGTGCCACCAGTGATGCTAGCAGAGATACGCAGTATTTT
TRBV2,TRBD1,TRBJ1-2,few,CASNLPTGVLNYGYTF,TGTGCCAGCAACCTACCGACAGGGGTTCTTAACTATGGCTACACCTTC
TRBV14,NA,TRBJ2-3,NA,CASSQDIAGTDTQYF,TGTGCCAGCAGCCAAGATATAGCCGGGACAGATACGCAGTATTTT
TRBV6-2/TRBV6-3,NA,TRBJ1-5,few,CASSLDIYSNQPQHF,TGTGCCAGCAGTTTGGACATTTATAGCAATCAGCCCCAGCATTTT
TRBV6-5,TRBD2,TRBJ2-5,NA,CATSYSISGGDKETQYF,TGTGCCACCAGTTACTCGATAAGCGGGGGGGACAAAGAGACCCAGTACTTC
TRBV20-1,TRBD1,TRBJ2-1,few,CSAQVRQGVNNEQFF,TGCAGTGCACAAGTTCGACAGGGGGTTAATAATGAGCAGTTCTTC
TRBV2,TRBD1,TRBJ2-7,NA,CASNRYRDRGRGEQYF,TGTGCCAGCAACAGATACCGGGACAGGGGGCGGGGAGAGCAGTACTTC
TRBV6-1,TRBD1,TRBJ2-7,NA,CASRILTGNPDEQYF,TGTGCCAGCAGAATCCTGACAGGGAACCCTGACGAGCAGTACTTC
TRBV27,TRBD1,TRBJ1-2,NA,CASSGQGNYGYTF,TGTGCCAGCAGTGGACAGGGCAACTATGGCTACACCTTC
TRBV20-1,NA,TRBJ1-6,NA,CSARDRRSGNSPLHF,TGCAGTGCTAGAGATCGACGGAGTGGTAATTCACCCCTCCACTTT
TRBV12-3/TRBV12-4,NA,TRBJ2-1,once,CASSLRKTDEQFF,TGTGCCAGCAGTTTACGGAAGACGGATGAGCAGTTCTTC
TRBV15,NA,TRBJ1-5,NA,CATSRDRVNQPQHF,TGTGCCACCAGCAGAGACAGGGTAAATCAGCCCCAGCATTTT
TRBV27,NA,TRBJ2-3,NA,CASSQDRTTDTQYF,TGTGCCAGCAGTCAGGACCGGACGACAGATACGCAGTATTTT
TRBV10-3,NA,TRBJ2-2,NA,CAISETYNTGELFF,TGTGCCATCAGTGAGACTTACAACACCGGGGAGCTGTTTTTT
TRBV4-1,NA,TRBJ2-3,NA,CASSQSGTDTQYF,TGCGCCAGCAGCCAGTCGGGCACAGATACGCAGTATTTT
TRBV7-8,NA,TRBJ1-5,few,CASSLVRNQPQHF,TGTGCCAGCAGCTTAGTCAGGAATCAGCCCCAGCATTTT
TRBV7-2,NA,TRBJ1-2,few,CASSPHRVNYGYTF,TGTGCCAGCAGCCCCCATAGGGTGAACTATGGCTACACCTTC
TRBV20-1,NA,TRBJ2-7,NA,CSAYRPYEQYF,TGCAGTGCGTACCGCCCCTACGAGCAGTACTTC
TRBV11-3,TRBD1,TRBJ2-3,NA,CASSQGEGTDTQYF,TGTGCCAGCAGCCAGGGGGAAGGCACAGATACGCAGTATTTT
TRBV12-3/TRBV12-4,NA,TRBJ1-2,NA,CASSLAALYGYTF,TGTGCCAGCAGTTTAGCAGCACTCTATGGCTACACCTTC
TRBV20-1,TRBD1,TRBJ1-6,few,CSAIRLGTAHSPLHF,TGCAGTGCTATTCGCCTCGGGACAGCCCATTCACCCCTCCACTTT
TRBV20-1,NA,TRBJ2-3,medium-sized,CSAPVWGTDTQYF,TGCAGTGCTCCGGTCTGGGGCACAGATACGCAGTATTTT
TRBV7-8,NA,TRBJ1-3,NA,CASSLGLATGNTIYF,TGTGCCAGCAGCTTAGGTCTCGCTACCGGAAACACCATATATTTT
TRBV6-5,NA,TRBJ2-1,NA,CASSSRRSSYNEQFF,TGTGCCAGCAGTTCCCGTCGGAGCTCCTACAATGAGCAGTTCTTC
TRBV20-1,NA,TRBJ1-1,NA,CSAFTGTAGTEAFF,TGCAGTGCTTTCACCGGGACGGCGGGCACTGAAGCTTTCTTT
TRBV6-1,TRBD1,TRBJ1-2,few,CASSPWETGDNYGYTF,TGTGCCAGCAGCCCGTGGGAAACAGGGGACAACTATGGCTACACCTTC
TRBV7-3,NA,TRBJ2-5,NA,CASSLGPAGETQYF,TGTGCCAGCAGCTTAGGGCCGGCGGGGGAGACCCAGTACTTC
TRBV7-2,TRBD2,TRBJ2-7,once,CASSFSRLAPYEQYF,TGTGCCAGCAGCTTTTCTAGACTAGCGCCTTACGAGCAGTACTTC
TRBV20-1,NA,TRBJ1-3,NA,CSAKLETTIYF,TGCAGTGCCAAGCTAGAGACCACCATATATTTT
TRBV27,TRBD2,TRBJ2-1,NA,CASRATSGGAWEQFF,TGTGCCAGCAGGGCGACTAGCGGGGGGGCCTGGGAGCAGTTCTTC
TRBV7-8,NA,TRBJ1-6,few,CASSLSGTVDSPLHF,TGTGCCAGCAGCTTATCCGGGACGGTGGATTCACCCCTCCACTTT
TRBV6-2/TRBV6-3,NA,TRBJ2-2,NA,CASRWDQITGELFF,TGTGCCAGCAGATGGGACCAGATCACCGGGGAGCTGTTTTTT
TRBV20-1,TRBD1,TRBJ1-2,NA,CSAGTGRIELYGYTF,TGCAGTGCGGGGACAGGGCGTATTGAATTGTACGGCTACACCTTC
TRBV6-5,TRBD1,TRBJ2-4,medium-sized,CASSLTTGGLAKNIQYF,TGTGCCAGCAGTTTGACGACAGGGGGCTTAGCCAAAAACATTCAGTACTTC
TRBV10-3,TRBD2,TRBJ2-7,NA,CASSWVAGIYEQYF,TGTGCCAGCAGTTGGGTAGCGGGGATCTACGAGCAGTACTTC
TRBV11-2,NA,TRBJ1-1,few,CASSWSGLLRSEAFF,TGTGCCAGCAGCTGGTCGGGATTACTCCGTTCTGAAGCTTTCTTT
TRBV7-2,NA,TRBJ2-3,NA,CASSLSGAQGDTQYF,TGTGCCAGCAGCTTATCCGGGGCCCAGGGTGATACGCAGTATTTT
TRBV2,NA,TRBJ1-5,NA,CASRMTSGGNQPQHF,TGTGCCAGCAGAATGACCTCAGGGGGCAATCAGCCCCAGCATTTT
TRBV2,TRBD1,TRBJ1-5,few,CASSEQGSQPQHF,TGTGCCAGCAGCGAACAGGGGAGCCAGCCCCAGCATTTT
TRBV27,TRBD1,TRBJ1-2,NA,CASSPLDRGLYYGYTF,TGTGCCAGCAGTCCCTTGGACAGGGGGCTCTACTATGGCTACACCTTC
TRBV20-1,NA,TRBJ1-2,NA,CSARAPRHLDGYTF,TGCAGTGCTAGAGCCCCCCGCCATTTGGATGGCTACACCTTC
TRBV6-4,TRBD2,TRBJ2-3,once,CASSDSGDTDTQYF,TGTGCCAGCAGTGACAGCGGGGACACAGATACGCAGTATTTT
TRBV29-1,NA,TRBJ1-1,NA,CSVVDAMNTEAFF,TGCAGCGTTGTTGACGCCATGAACACTGAAGCTTTCTTT
TRBV7-3,TRBD1,TRBJ1-5,NA,CASSSGTGEGYSNQPQHF,TGTGCCAGCAGCTCCGGGACAGGGGAGGGTTATAGCAATCAGCCCCAGCATTTT
TRBV18,TRBD2,TRBJ2-7,medium-sized,CASSLTPGLAAYEQYF,TGTGCCAGCTCACTCACCCCGGGACTAGCGGCCTACGAGCAGTACTTC
TRBV27,NA,TRBJ2-2,few,CASRIGRLMTGELFF,TGTGCCAGCAGAATCGGACGCCTGATGACCGGGGAGCTGTTTTTT
TRBV9,TRBD1,TRBJ2-5,few,CASSAGVKTGAGTQYF,TGTGCCAGCAGCGCGGGGGTTAAGACAGGGGCGGGGACCCAGTACTTC
TRBV2,NA,TRBJ1-2,NA,CASPTRGFNYGYTF,TGTGCCAGCCCTACGAGGGGGTTTAACTATGGCTACACCTTC
TRBV5-4,NA,TRBJ1-6,NA,CASSLDSNYNSPLHF,TGTGCCAGCAGCTTGGACAGTAACTATAATTCACCCCTCCACTTT
TRBV20-1,NA,TRBJ2-1,NA,CSARRETYNEQFF,TGCAGTGCTCGAAGGGAGACCTACAATGAGCAGTTCTTC
TRBV20-1,NA,TRBJ2-2,NA,CSARDTGGASGELFF,TGCAGTGCTAGAGATACCGGGGGCGCTTCTGGGGAGCTGTTTTTT
TRBV24-1,NA,TRBJ2-1,NA,CATSEVDSHSYNEQFF,TGTGCCACCAGTGAGGTAGACAGTCACTCCTACAATGAGCAGTTCTTC
TRBV15,NA,TRBJ1-3,NA,CATSRDQMSGNTIYF,TGTGCCACCAGCAGAGATCAAATGTCTGGAAACACCATATATTTT
TRBV27,NA,TRBJ2-5,NA,CASSLFGKSWEETQYF,TGTGCCAGCAGTTTATTTGGTAAATCCTGGGAGGAGACCCAGTACTTC